The subject of this entry is one T cell receptor (beta chain). The data originate from a study of blood T cell repertoires in COVID-19. Across the whole study: The analysed material was cDNA or gDNA that came from T cells, B-cell-depleted T cells, or PBMCs.

The table came from immunoSEQ multiplex PCR; TCRdb's copy has only in-frame clones and leaves some out. Of 170,000 or so clones in the sample, more than 70% were seen once. The sequenced sample was peripheral blood. This TCR was recovered from a man aged 18 to 30 with active or convalescent COVID-19.

CDR3 in amino acids: CASSLRDRQRDQPQHF. The CDR3 DNA is TGCGCCAGCAGCCTAAGGGACAGGCAGAGGGATCAGCCCCAGCATTTT. The chain is built from TRBV4-1 and TRBJ1-5, with 8 bases identical to TRBD1. The CDR3 covers 16 residues. After removal of 4 bases from V and 5 bases from J, the junction contained 10 bases not matched to a gene. Germline values: CDR1 MGHRA, CDR2 YSYEKL.